Listed below are T cell receptor beta chains from one sample, sequenced in a study of cytomegalovirus exposure and HLA in healthy donors. The table came from immunoSEQ multiplex PCR; TCRdb's copy has only in-frame clones and leaves some out. In total, the table holds approximately 120,000 clones. Sample: PBMCs. Receptors originate from a woman between 55 and 75 years old in good health and CMV-seronegative. CDR3s include the opening cysteine and the closing phenylalanine or tryptophan. D genes are given only for firm matches.

CASSLGQGLNGYTF	TGTGCCAGCAGTCTCGGACAGGGCTTAAATGGCTACACCTTC	TRBJ1-2	TRBV2	TRBD1
CASSFVLYEQYF	TGTGCCAGCAGTTTCGTCCTCTACGAGCAGTACTTC	TRBJ2-7	TRBV28	.
CASSGDRGVSGANVLTF	TGTGCCAGCAGTGGGGACAGGGGCGTCTCTGGGGCCAACGTCCTGACTTTC	TRBJ2-6	TRBV6-1	TRBD1
CASSTPGGTGELFF	TGTGCCAGTAGTACTCCTGGAGGCACCGGGGAGCTGTTTTTT	TRBJ2-2	TRBV19	.
CASSDPRGAQETQYF	TGCGCCAGCAGTGACCCCCGCGGGGCCCAAGAGACCCAGTACTTC	TRBJ2-5	TRBV10-1	.
CASRLGQGSSYNSPLHF	TGCGCCAGCAGGCTAGGACAGGGGAGCTCCTATAATTCACCCCTCCACTTT	TRBJ1-6	TRBV4-1	TRBD1
CASMRDRGLDGYTF	TGCGCCAGCATGAGGGACAGGGGATTAGATGGCTACACCTTC	TRBJ1-2	TRBV5-1	TRBD1
CASSIVGGVTEAFF	TGTGCCAGTAGTATAGTGGGCGGGGTCACTGAAGCTTTCTTT	TRBJ1-1	TRBV19	.
CASSPLRNSPLHF	TGTGCCAGCAGCCCCCTCAGAAATTCACCCCTCCACTTT	TRBJ1-6	TRBV28	.
CASSGSLSGVSTDTQYF	TGTGCCAGCAGTGGTTCCCTTAGCGGGGTTAGCACAGATACGCAGTATTTT	TRBJ2-3	TRBV2	TRBD2
CASSLGGTAHEQFF	TGCGCCAGCAGCTTGGGGGGGACAGCTCATGAGCAGTTCTTC	TRBJ2-1	TRBV5-1	TRBD1
CASSEIRGPRTEAFF	TGTGCCAGCAGTGAAATAAGGGGCCCCAGGACTGAAGCTTTCTTT	TRBJ1-1	TRBV25-1	.
CASRRGGQGNQPQHF	TGTGCCAGCCGCCGGGGGGGTCAGGGCAATCAGCCCCAGCATTTT	TRBJ1-5	TRBV6-6	.
CASAERDRRDTQYF	TGTGCTAGTGCGGAGCGGGACCGGCGGGATACGCAGTATTTT	TRBJ2-3	TRBV12-5	TRBD2
CASSLGDRINEQFF	TGTGCCAGCAGCTTAGGGGACAGGATCAATGAGCAGTTCTTC	TRBJ2-1	TRBV7-3	TRBD1
CASSFSGTENSPLHF	TGCGCCAGCAGCTTCTCCGGGACAGAGAATTCACCCCTCCACTTT	TRBJ1-6	TRBV5-1	TRBD1